This paragraph covers one T cell receptor beta chain sequence. Its cognate antigen is unknown. For TCR beta, libraries came from iRepertoire HTBI primers and Arm-PCR of CDR3 regions. TCRdb reanalysed the multiplex PCR reads using MiXCR and keeps one entry per CDR3 protein. The profile covers 600,000 to 800,000 distinct CDR3 sequences, with roughly 30% appearing a single time and around 40% taken by the ten largest. This sample is part of a study of regulatory T cells in long-lasting Graves disease. Study findings and constraints: Persistent patients shared more public clonotypes (approximately 2,700) than newly diagnosed patients (about 970). The analysis examined peripheral blood only and excluded thyroid tissue. Favored gene segments in persistent disease were TRBV28, TRBJ1-2 and TRBJ2-5.

Time point here: persistent/refractory GD, antithyroid drugs over 5 years with positive TRAb. The TCR library used RNA extracted from PBMCs. The germline V and J ends were trimmed by 3 bases and 10 bases, with 9 bases remaining between them. This CDR3 region has 12 residues. Germline V gives CDR1 LNHDA, CDR2 SQIVND (reference sequence). The rearrangement uses TRBV19 and TRBJ2-2; D is unclear. Source: peripheral blood mononuclear cells (PBMCs), taken when the disease was refractory, from a patient treated with antithyroid drugs. The clonotype comes from a female donor with Graves disease. The CDR3 protein is CASSMQALELFF. The CDR3 DNA follows: TGTGCCAGTAGTATGCAGGCCTTGGAGCTGTTTTTT.